This T cell receptor beta chain was sequenced in a study of T cell responses to AZD1222 COVID-19 vaccine. At the level of the study: Pooling covered second doses at about 4 or about 12 weeks.

Germline V CDR1 and CDR2: SGHNT, YENEEA. The CDR3 contains 17 residues. The trim removed 4 bases at V and 4 bases at J, leaving 11 bases unmatched. In this sample, this clone turned up once. As yet, its antigen is unknown. Broader study findings: Unmutated regions of variants are reportedly targeted by nearly half of spike-specific TCRs. Clonal diversity may have been underestimated, and the donors were mostly white British, with more females than males.

The repertoire was sequenced with immunoSEQ multiplex PCR; TCRdb's copy has only in-frame clones and lacks some. The sample consists of about 150,000 clones, 90% of them appearing once. This rearrangement joins TRBV11-3 to TRBJ2-1; 9 bases match TRBD2. This TCR was recovered from an adult in good health. The material was peripheral blood, obtained on day 0 of AZD1222 vaccination. In nucleotides, the CDR3 is TGTGCCAGCAGCTCGACCTTTAGCGGGAGCGAATACAATGAGCAGTTCTTC. This translates into CASSSTFSGSEYNEQFF.